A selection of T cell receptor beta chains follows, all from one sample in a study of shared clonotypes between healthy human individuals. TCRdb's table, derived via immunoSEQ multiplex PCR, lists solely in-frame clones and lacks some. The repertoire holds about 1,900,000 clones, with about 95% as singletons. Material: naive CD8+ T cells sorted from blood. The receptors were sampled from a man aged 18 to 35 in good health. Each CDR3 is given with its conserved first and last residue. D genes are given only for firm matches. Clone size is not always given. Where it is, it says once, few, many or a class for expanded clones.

CDR3nt: TGTGCTAGCAGCTTAGGAGCGGGAGGGGAGACCCAGTACTTC; CDR3aa: CASSLGAGGETQYF; j_gene: TRBJ2-5; v_gene: TRBV7-7; d_gene: TRBD2; abundance: once
CDR3nt: TGTGCCAGCAGACTGGATTTCGGCTACGAGCAGTACTTC; CDR3aa: CASRLDFGYEQYF; j_gene: TRBJ2-7; v_gene: TRBV11-2; d_gene: .; abundance: once
CDR3nt: TGTGCCACCAGTAAGGGGGAAATTTCACCCCTCCACTTT; CDR3aa: CATSKGEISPLHF; j_gene: TRBJ1-6; v_gene: TRBV15; d_gene: .; abundance: .
CDR3nt: TGTGCCAGCAGCACATGGACAGGGGATGTCGAGCAGTACTTC; CDR3aa: CASSTWTGDVEQYF; j_gene: TRBJ2-7; v_gene: TRBV7-2; d_gene: TRBD1; abundance: .
CDR3nt: TGTGCCTGGAGTGTAATGGGGAACACTGAAGCTTTCTTT; CDR3aa: CAWSVMGNTEAFF; j_gene: TRBJ1-1; v_gene: TRBV30; d_gene: .; abundance: few
CDR3nt: TGCGCCAGCAGAACTGCAGGACAGGGGATCTCCTACGAGCAGTACTTC; CDR3aa: CASRTAGQGISYEQYF; j_gene: TRBJ2-7; v_gene: TRBV5-1; d_gene: TRBD1; abundance: .
CDR3nt: TGTGCCAGCAGCTTGACTAGCGGGGGGACCGGGGAGCTGTTTTTT; CDR3aa: CASSLTSGGTGELFF; j_gene: TRBJ2-2; v_gene: TRBV27; d_gene: TRBD2; abundance: .
CDR3nt: TGCGCCAGCAGCCAAGGACAGGCCCCTCTTCAGGAGCAGTACTTC; CDR3aa: CASSQGQAPLQEQYF; j_gene: TRBJ2-7; v_gene: TRBV4-1; d_gene: .; abundance: .
CDR3nt: TGTGCCAGCAGCCCATCCCCAGGGGGGGGTTCAGAGACCCAGTACTTC; CDR3aa: CASSPSPGGGSETQYF; j_gene: TRBJ2-5; v_gene: TRBV7-9; d_gene: .; abundance: .
CDR3nt: TGTGCCAGCAGCTTAGTAAAGGGGTTGGCGCACAATGAGCAGTTCTTC; CDR3aa: CASSLVKGLAHNEQFF; j_gene: TRBJ2-1; v_gene: TRBV7-6; d_gene: .; abundance: .
CDR3nt: TGCGCCAGTAGCCAGGTGACAGGGGTCTACGAGCAGTACTTC; CDR3aa: CASSQVTGVYEQYF; j_gene: TRBJ2-7; v_gene: TRBV4-3; d_gene: TRBD1; abundance: .
CDR3nt: TGTGCCACCAGCGCGGGACGGGGACCTTACGAGCAGTACTTC; CDR3aa: CATSAGRGPYEQYF; j_gene: TRBJ2-7; v_gene: TRBV15; d_gene: .; abundance: .
CDR3nt: TGTGCCAGCAGCCCTCCTGGCGGGAGGTTCTACGAGCAGTACTTC; CDR3aa: CASSPPGGRFYEQYF; j_gene: TRBJ2-7; v_gene: TRBV5-4; d_gene: TRBD2; abundance: .
CDR3nt: TGTGCCAGCAGTTCCGGGACAGGAGGCTACGAGCAGTACTTC; CDR3aa: CASSSGTGGYEQYF; j_gene: TRBJ2-7; v_gene: TRBV27; d_gene: TRBD1; abundance: .
CDR3nt: TGTGCCAGCAGTCCTGACAGGGAAGGCGCCGGAAACACCATATATTTT; CDR3aa: CASSPDREGAGNTIYF; j_gene: TRBJ1-3; v_gene: TRBV27; d_gene: TRBD1; abundance: .
CDR3nt: TGTGCCACCAGATCCACGGGACAGTTCCACTCTGGGGCCAACGTCCTGACTTTC; CDR3aa: CATRSTGQFHSGANVLTF; j_gene: TRBJ2-6; v_gene: TRBV15; d_gene: TRBD1; abundance: .
CDR3nt: TGTGCCAGCAGCGCAGACGGTGCGGGGGCATACAGCTATGGCTACACCTTC; CDR3aa: CASSADGAGAYSYGYTF; j_gene: TRBJ1-2; v_gene: TRBV9; d_gene: .; abundance: .
CDR3nt: TGTGCCAGCAGTTACGGGCTGGGGGGTTCCGGGGAGCTGTTTTTT; CDR3aa: CASSYGLGGSGELFF; j_gene: TRBJ2-2; v_gene: TRBV6-6; d_gene: .; abundance: .
CDR3nt: TGTGCCAGCAGCTGGGGAACTAGCAAGAATGAGCAGTTCTTC; CDR3aa: CASSWGTSKNEQFF; j_gene: TRBJ2-1; v_gene: TRBV28; d_gene: .; abundance: .
CDR3nt: TGTACGGGCCCTGGGGATAGCTGCTACGAGCAGTACTTC; CDR3aa: CTGPGDSCYEQYF; j_gene: TRBJ2-7; v_gene: TRBV7-6; d_gene: .; abundance: .
CDR3nt: TGCGCCAGCAGCCAAGATACAGGGTTAATTTATGGCTACACCTTC; CDR3aa: CASSQDTGLIYGYTF; j_gene: TRBJ1-2; v_gene: TRBV4-3; d_gene: .; abundance: .
CDR3nt: TGTGCCAGCAGTCCCCGGGACAACTACGAGCAGTACTTC; CDR3aa: CASSPRDNYEQYF; j_gene: TRBJ2-7; v_gene: TRBV6-1; d_gene: .; abundance: .
CDR3nt: TGTGCCAGCAGGCCCACGGGCAACTACGAGCAGTACTTC; CDR3aa: CASRPTGNYEQYF; j_gene: TRBJ2-7; v_gene: TRBV7-8; d_gene: .; abundance: .
CDR3nt: TGTGCCAGTAGTGCCTGGACAGGGGGCGGTCAGCCCCAGCATTTT; CDR3aa: CASSAWTGGGQPQHF; j_gene: TRBJ1-5; v_gene: TRBV19; d_gene: TRBD1; abundance: .
CDR3nt: TGTGCCAGCCAAGCGGGGTTATCCTACGAGCAGTACTTC; CDR3aa: CASQAGLSYEQYF; j_gene: TRBJ2-7; v_gene: TRBV6-5; d_gene: TRBD2; abundance: .
CDR3nt: TGTGCCATCAGTGAAAGTGTGGGGACCGGGGAGCTGTTTTTT; CDR3aa: CAISESVGTGELFF; j_gene: TRBJ2-2; v_gene: TRBV10-3; d_gene: .; abundance: .
CDR3nt: TGTGCCAGCAGCTTGACTGTCGATGAGCAGTTCTTC; CDR3aa: CASSLTVDEQFF; j_gene: TRBJ2-1; v_gene: TRBV6-5; d_gene: .; abundance: .
CDR3nt: TGCGCCAGCAGCCAAGATGTAGGCGGGAGATACGAGCAGTACTTC; CDR3aa: CASSQDVGGRYEQYF; j_gene: TRBJ2-7; v_gene: TRBV4-3; d_gene: TRBD2; abundance: .
CDR3nt: TGTGCCAGCAGTTTTGAGGGACAGGGACTCTACGAGCAGTACTTC; CDR3aa: CASSFEGQGLYEQYF; j_gene: TRBJ2-7; v_gene: TRBV27; d_gene: TRBD1; abundance: .
CDR3nt: TGTGCCAGCAGTTACTCGGCAGGGGGCGCGTACGAGCAGTACTTC; CDR3aa: CASSYSAGGAYEQYF; j_gene: TRBJ2-7; v_gene: TRBV6-5; d_gene: TRBD1; abundance: .
CDR3nt: TGTGCCAGCAGTGAATTTCCCGACGTGGGCAATCAGCCCCAGCATTTT; CDR3aa: CASSEFPDVGNQPQHF; j_gene: TRBJ1-5; v_gene: TRBV6-1; d_gene: .; abundance: once
CDR3nt: TGCGCCAGCAGCCCGGAGGTAGCGGTTCAAGAGACCCAGTACTTC; CDR3aa: CASSPEVAVQETQYF; j_gene: TRBJ2-5; v_gene: TRBV5-1; d_gene: .; abundance: .
CDR3nt: TGTGCCAGCAGCGGTTCTGGGTCACCCCTCCACTTT; CDR3aa: CASSGSGSPLHF; j_gene: TRBJ1-6; v_gene: TRBV14; d_gene: .; abundance: once
CDR3nt: TGTGCCAGCAGTTTGCCCAGGAGCACCGGGGAGCTGTTTTTT; CDR3aa: CASSLPRSTGELFF; j_gene: TRBJ2-2; v_gene: TRBV28; d_gene: .; abundance: .
CDR3nt: TGTGCCAGCAGCCCGGGCGAGCCGGCGACTAGATTGGGTCACTACTTC; CDR3aa: CASSPGEPATRLGHYF; j_gene: TRBJ2-5; v_gene: TRBV27; d_gene: .; abundance: .
CDR3nt: TGTGCCAGCAGCCCGACAGGGTGGGGCTCCTACGAGCAGTACTTC; CDR3aa: CASSPTGWGSYEQYF; j_gene: TRBJ2-7; v_gene: TRBV5-6; d_gene: TRBD1; abundance: .
CDR3nt: TGTGCCAGCAGCCCTGGACTGCAAGAGACCCAGTACTTC; CDR3aa: CASSPGLQETQYF; j_gene: TRBJ2-5; v_gene: TRBV7-9; d_gene: .; abundance: .
CDR3nt: TGTGCCAGCAGTTTATGGGAAGGGGTTACAGATACGCAGTATTTT; CDR3aa: CASSLWEGVTDTQYF; j_gene: TRBJ2-3; v_gene: TRBV27; d_gene: .; abundance: .
CDR3nt: TGTGCCAGCAGCTTAGCTTCAGGGGGCGGTTACGAGCAGTACTTC; CDR3aa: CASSLASGGGYEQYF; j_gene: TRBJ2-7; v_gene: TRBV7-6; d_gene: TRBD1; abundance: .
CDR3nt: TGCGCCAGCAGCCAAGAAGGACCCTTGAATTCACCCCTCCACTTT; CDR3aa: CASSQEGPLNSPLHF; j_gene: TRBJ1-6; v_gene: TRBV4-1; d_gene: .; abundance: .
CDR3nt: TGTGCCAGCAGCCCCGGGGTAGCGGGGGGCCCTGTCTTC; CDR3aa: CASSPGVAGGPVF; j_gene: TRBJ2-1; v_gene: TRBV7-8; d_gene: TRBD2; abundance: .
CDR3nt: TGCGCCAGCAGCACTAACCGACAGACGATCTCCTACGAGCAGTACTTC; CDR3aa: CASSTNRQTISYEQYF; j_gene: TRBJ2-7; v_gene: TRBV5-1; d_gene: .; abundance: .
CDR3nt: TGTGCCAGTAGTATAGAAACGGGGGCTTCATCCTACGAGCAGTACTTC; CDR3aa: CASSIETGASSYEQYF; j_gene: TRBJ2-7; v_gene: TRBV19; d_gene: .; abundance: .
CDR3nt: TGTGCCAGCAGCGGGGGGACAGGGGGATACGAGCAGTACTTC; CDR3aa: CASSGGTGGYEQYF; j_gene: TRBJ2-7; v_gene: TRBV11-2; d_gene: TRBD1; abundance: .
CDR3nt: TGCGCCAGCAGCTTGGATGGTTATCAGCCCCAGCATTTT; CDR3aa: CASSLDGYQPQHF; j_gene: TRBJ1-5; v_gene: TRBV5-1; d_gene: .; abundance: .
CDR3nt: TGTGCCAGCTGGGACCTCTCAGGAGTAGCAGATACGCAGTATTTT; CDR3aa: CASWDLSGVADTQYF; j_gene: TRBJ2-3; v_gene: TRBV6-1; d_gene: .; abundance: .
CDR3nt: TGTGCCAGCAGATCGGGAACCTACGAGCAGTACTTC; CDR3aa: CASRSGTYEQYF; j_gene: TRBJ2-7; v_gene: TRBV2; d_gene: .; abundance: few
CDR3nt: TGTGCCAGCTCAGATCCAGGGTCCTACGAGCAGTACTTC; CDR3aa: CASSDPGSYEQYF; j_gene: TRBJ2-7; v_gene: TRBV18; d_gene: .; abundance: .
CDR3nt: TGCAGCGTTGCGGGACTAGCGGAACGCCACTACAATGAGCAGTTCTTC; CDR3aa: CSVAGLAERHYNEQFF; j_gene: TRBJ2-1; v_gene: TRBV29-1; d_gene: TRBD2; abundance: .
CDR3nt: TGTGCCAGCACCCCCACTGGGACAGCCTACAATGAGCAGTTCTTC; CDR3aa: CASTPTGTAYNEQFF; j_gene: TRBJ2-1; v_gene: TRBV27; d_gene: TRBD1; abundance: .
CDR3nt: TGTGCCAGCAGCGAAATCGAATTACAGGGGTGGAATGGCTACACCTTC; CDR3aa: CASSEIELQGWNGYTF; j_gene: TRBJ1-2; v_gene: TRBV27; d_gene: TRBD1; abundance: .
CDR3nt: TGTGCCAGCAGCCTCGGTTCCGAGCAGTACTTC; CDR3aa: CASSLGSEQYF; j_gene: TRBJ2-7; v_gene: TRBV11-2; d_gene: .; abundance: few
CDR3nt: TGCGCCAGCAGCCAAGTAGGGACAGGGACGAACACCGGGGAGCTGTTTTTT; CDR3aa: CASSQVGTGTNTGELFF; j_gene: TRBJ2-2; v_gene: TRBV4-1; d_gene: TRBD1; abundance: .
CDR3nt: TGTGCCAGTAGTTGGGGGAATTCACCCCTCCACTTT; CDR3aa: CASSWGNSPLHF; j_gene: TRBJ1-6; v_gene: TRBV19; d_gene: .; abundance: .
CDR3nt: TGTGCCAGCAGTACGGGACAGGGGCTCTACGAGCAGTACTTC; CDR3aa: CASSTGQGLYEQYF; j_gene: TRBJ2-7; v_gene: TRBV28; d_gene: TRBD1; abundance: .